This T cell receptor (beta chain) was profiled in a study of shared clonotypes between healthy human individuals. Overall study findings and caveats: Researchers sampled only blood; tissue repertoires likely differ. Among donors, the sharing of clonotypes was expected to be influenced by sequencing depth. In a few donors, around 5% of naive CD4 clonotypes appeared in common.

This clone was seen just once. Antigen: not known. As defined, naive CD8 cells were CD45RO-negative and positively selected for CCR7, with terminally differentiated effector memory CD45RA+ cells excluded. Recent vaccinations or acute infections were absent in the healthy HIV-negative adult donors. The CDR3 sequence is 14 residues long. Trimming left V 4 bases short and J 0 bases short, with 10 bases between. CDR1 is SGHDT and CDR2 is YYEEEE in the germline V gene. Clones were read by immunoSEQ multiplex PCR, and TCRdb kept only the in-frame ones, dropping some. The data contain about 580,000 clones, more than 95% of them singletons.

V and J are TRBV5-6 and TRBJ1-1; D gene unclear. Material for sequencing was naive CD8+ T cells sorted from blood. The sequence was obtained from a man under 40 in good health. CDR3 in DNA: TGTGCCAGCAGCCCCAGCTATTTGAACACTGAAGCTTTCTTT. Protein sequence: CASSPSYLNTEAFF.